The 8 T cell receptor beta chains below were found in one sample sequenced in a study of T cell repertoires in cytomegalovirus infection. One entry per CDR3 protein, called by TCRdb with MiXCR from the reads. The sample has 200,000 to 300,000 distinct CDR3 sequences; approximately 9.2% are singletons. The sample consisted of PBMCs. These receptors were obtained from a human donor in good health (CMV status not recorded). Some clones in this sample may be carry-over from other donors' samples.

This chain joins TRBV12-3 or TRBV12-4 and TRBJ1-6; D is perhaps TRBD1 (6 bases). The ends were cut back, 6 bases at V and 6 bases at J, with 6 bases in the middle. CDR3 length equals 12 residues. The CDR3 DNA reads as TGTGCCAGCAGCAGGGGTAATTCACCCCTCCACTTT. Protein: CASSRGNSPLHF.

Many counts were recorded for this clonotype. The V and J genes are TRBV7-2 and TRBJ1-2, with D possibly being TRBD1 (5 bases). The germline CDR1 and CDR2 sequences are SGHTA and FQGNSA. The CDR3 has 13 amino acids. The V and J ends lost 3 bases and 2 bases respectively, with 7 bases between them. CDR3 region: CASSFPGNYGYTF. The DNA for the CDR3 is TGTGCCAGCAGCTTTCCAGGGAACTATGGCTACACCTTC. Drawing the rest from reference TRBV7-2 and TRBJ1-2, the complete variable domain is GAGVSQSPSNKVTEKGKDVELRCDPISGHTALYWYRQSLGQGLEFLIYFQGNSAPDKSGLPSDRFSAERTGGSVSTLTIQRTQQEDSAVYLCASSFPGNYGYTFGSGTRLTVV.

This clonotype was counted ten times or more. The rearrangement joins TRBV29-1 to TRBJ2-7, with D tentatively TRBD2 (5 bases). The CDR3 spans 13 residues. V lost 4 bases to trimming and J lost 3 bases, with 13 bases between them. Germline-derived CDR1 and CDR2 are SQVTM and ANQGSEA. This CDR3 is CSVGGSGRYEQYF. Written as DNA, the CDR3 is TGCAGCGTTGGAGGCAGCGGCCGCTACGAGCAGTACTTC.

This clonotype was seen many times. CDR3 DNA: TGTGCCAGCAGTTTAGACTTGACAGGGACCTTTAATTCACCCCTCCACTTT. It is translated as CASSLDLTGTFNSPLHF. This rearrangement joins TRBV12-3 or TRBV12-4 to TRBJ1-6; 7 bases line up with TRBD1. V dropped 1 base and J dropped 6; count of bases not matched to a gene: 9. This CDR3 spans 17 amino acids.

A few counts support this clonotype. The chain employs TRBV20-1 and TRBJ1-6, with D perhaps matching TRBD1 (6 bases). The CDR3 sequence is 14 residues long. Trimming shortened V by 3 bases and J by 7 bases, and 13 bases separated the two germline ends. Germline CDR1 DFQATT, CDR2 SNEGSKA (reference sequence). The CDR3 bases are TGCAGTGCTAGGCTACAGGGTAGCAATTCACCCCTCCACTTT. Protein: CSARLQGSNSPLHF.

CDR3 nucleotides: TGTGCCAGCAGCTTCTTTCATCAGGGGGCATACGAGCAGTACTTC. Amino acids: CASSFFHQGAYEQYF. V gene TRBV7-9 combines with J gene TRBJ2-7; 8 bases are shared with TRBD1. Germline-derived CDR1 and CDR2 are SEHNR and FQNEAQ (reference sequence). V was clipped by 3 bases and J by 4 bases; unmatched bases: 8. This CDR3 comprises 15 residues.

The chain is built from TRBV18 and TRBJ1-2; D gene ambiguous. The ends were cut back, 2 bases at V and 2 bases at J, with 15 bases in the middle. Germline V gives CDR1 KGHSH, CDR2 LQKENI. CDR3 length: 16 residues. In DNA, the CDR3 is TGTGCCAGCTCACCAATGGCGGGTCAAAGGAACTATGGCTACACCTTC. Its protein product is CASSPMAGQRNYGYTF.

J is TRBJ2-1 and V is TRBV20-1; D call uncertain. In germline, CDR1 is DFQATT, CDR2 SNEGSKA (reference sequence). The CDR3 loop spans 16 amino acids. V gave up 0 bases and J gave up 9 bases, with 21 bases separating them. CDR3 residues: CSARDPRHAIGTEQFF. Written as DNA, the CDR3 is TGCAGTGCTAGAGATCCGAGGCATGCTATTGGTACTGAGCAGTTCTTC.